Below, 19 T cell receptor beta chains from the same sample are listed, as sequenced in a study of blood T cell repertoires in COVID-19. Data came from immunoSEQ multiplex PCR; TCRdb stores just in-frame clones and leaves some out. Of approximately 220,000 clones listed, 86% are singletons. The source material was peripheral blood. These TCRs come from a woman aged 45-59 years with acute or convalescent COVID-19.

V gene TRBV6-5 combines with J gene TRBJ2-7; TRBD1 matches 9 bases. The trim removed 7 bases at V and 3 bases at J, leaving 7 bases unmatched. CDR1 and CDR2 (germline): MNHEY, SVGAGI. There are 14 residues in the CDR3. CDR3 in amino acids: CASTLTGGDYEQYF. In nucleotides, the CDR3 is TGTGCCAGCACCTTGACAGGGGGGGACTACGAGCAGTACTTC.

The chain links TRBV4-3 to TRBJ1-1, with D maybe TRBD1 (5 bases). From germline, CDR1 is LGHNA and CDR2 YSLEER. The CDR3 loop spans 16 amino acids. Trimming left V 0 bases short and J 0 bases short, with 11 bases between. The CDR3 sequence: CASSQDLQVMNTEAFF. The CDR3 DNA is TGCGCCAGCAGCCAAGATCTACAGGTAATGAACACTGAAGCTTTCTTT.

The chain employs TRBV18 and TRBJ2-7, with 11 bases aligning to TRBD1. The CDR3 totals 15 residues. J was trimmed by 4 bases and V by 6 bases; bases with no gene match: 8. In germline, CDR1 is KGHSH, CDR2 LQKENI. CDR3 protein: CASSFLGQGDYEQYF. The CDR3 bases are TGTGCCAGCTCCTTCTTGGGACAGGGGGATTACGAGCAGTACTTC.

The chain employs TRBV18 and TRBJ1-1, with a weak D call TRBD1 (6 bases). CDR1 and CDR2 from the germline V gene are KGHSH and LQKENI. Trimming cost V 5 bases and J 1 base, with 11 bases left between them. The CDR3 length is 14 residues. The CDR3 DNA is TGTGCCAGCTCATTACAGGGAAAGAACACTGAAGCTTTCTTT. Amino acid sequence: CASSLQGKNTEAFF.

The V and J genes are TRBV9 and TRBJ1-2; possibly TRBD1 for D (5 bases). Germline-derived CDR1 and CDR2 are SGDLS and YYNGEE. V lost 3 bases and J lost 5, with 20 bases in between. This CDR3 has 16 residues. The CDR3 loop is CASSEEGWDGRYGYTF. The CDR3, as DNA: TGTGCCAGCAGCGAGGAGGGATGGGACGGAAGATATGGCTACACCTTC.

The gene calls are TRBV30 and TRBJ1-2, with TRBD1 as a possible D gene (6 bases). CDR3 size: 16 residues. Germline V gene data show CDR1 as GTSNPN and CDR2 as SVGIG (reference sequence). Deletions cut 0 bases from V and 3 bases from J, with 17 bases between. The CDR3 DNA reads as TGTGCCTGGAGTGTAGGGGGAGGGGGTCAGGACTATGGCTACACCTTC. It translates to CAWSVGGGGQDYGYTF.

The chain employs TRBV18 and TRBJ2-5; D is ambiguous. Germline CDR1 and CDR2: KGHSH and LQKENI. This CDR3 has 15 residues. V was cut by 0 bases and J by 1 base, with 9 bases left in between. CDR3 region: CASSPPMASQETQYF. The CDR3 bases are TGTGCCAGCTCACCACCGATGGCTAGCCAAGAGACCCAGTACTTC.

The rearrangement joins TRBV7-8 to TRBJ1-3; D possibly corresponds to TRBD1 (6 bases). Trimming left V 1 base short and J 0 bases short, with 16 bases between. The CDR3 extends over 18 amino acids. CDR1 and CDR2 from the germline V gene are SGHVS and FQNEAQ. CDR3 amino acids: CASSLDPTGGFSGNTIYF. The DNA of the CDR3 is TGTGCCAGCAGCTTAGATCCGACAGGAGGATTCTCTGGAAACACCATATATTTT.

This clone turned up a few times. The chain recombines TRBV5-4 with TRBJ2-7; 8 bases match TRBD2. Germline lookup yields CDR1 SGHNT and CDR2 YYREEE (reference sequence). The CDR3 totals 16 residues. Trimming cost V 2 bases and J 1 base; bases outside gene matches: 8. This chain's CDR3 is CASSLKREIPSYEQYF. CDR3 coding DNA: TGTGCCAGCAGCTTAAAGCGGGAGATACCTTCCTACGAGCAGTACTTC.

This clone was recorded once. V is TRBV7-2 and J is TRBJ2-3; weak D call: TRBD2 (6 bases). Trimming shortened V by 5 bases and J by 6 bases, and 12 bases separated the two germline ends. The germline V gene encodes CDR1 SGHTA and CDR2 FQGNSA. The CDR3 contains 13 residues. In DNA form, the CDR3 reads TGTGCCAGCAGCCCCCAACTAGCTGATACGCAGTATTTT. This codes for CASSPQLADTQYF. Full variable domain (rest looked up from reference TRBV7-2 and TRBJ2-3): GAGVSQSPSNKVTEKGKDVELRCDPISGHTALYWYRQSLGQGLEFLIYFQGNSAPDKSGLPSDRFSAERTGGSVSTLTIQRTQQEDSAVYLCASSPQLADTQYFGPGTRLTVL.

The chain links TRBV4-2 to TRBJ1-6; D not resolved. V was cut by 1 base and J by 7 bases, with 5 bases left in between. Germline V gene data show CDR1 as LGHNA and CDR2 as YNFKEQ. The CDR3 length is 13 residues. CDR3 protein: CASSQGQNSPLHF. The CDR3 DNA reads TGTGCCAGCAGCCAAGGACAAAATTCACCCCTCCACTTT.

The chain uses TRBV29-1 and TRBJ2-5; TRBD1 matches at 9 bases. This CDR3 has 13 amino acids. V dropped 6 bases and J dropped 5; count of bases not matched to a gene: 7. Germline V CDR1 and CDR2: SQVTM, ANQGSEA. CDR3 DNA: TGCAGCGTCGGGACAGGGATATCGGAGACCCAGTACTTC. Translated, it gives CSVGTGISETQYF.

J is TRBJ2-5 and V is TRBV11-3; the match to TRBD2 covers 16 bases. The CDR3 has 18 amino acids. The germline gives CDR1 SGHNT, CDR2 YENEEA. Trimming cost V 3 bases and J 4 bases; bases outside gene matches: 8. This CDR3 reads CASSFGLGLAGGRETQYF. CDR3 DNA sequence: TGTGCCAGCAGCTTCGGACTGGGACTAGCGGGGGGGAGAGAGACCCAGTACTTC.

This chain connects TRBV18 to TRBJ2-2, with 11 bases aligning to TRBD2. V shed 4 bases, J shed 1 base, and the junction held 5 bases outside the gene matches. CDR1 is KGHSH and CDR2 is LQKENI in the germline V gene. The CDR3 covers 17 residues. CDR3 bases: TGTGCCAGCTCACGGATGGGACTAGCGGTGAACACCGGGGAGCTGTTTTTT. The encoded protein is CASSRMGLAVNTGELFF.

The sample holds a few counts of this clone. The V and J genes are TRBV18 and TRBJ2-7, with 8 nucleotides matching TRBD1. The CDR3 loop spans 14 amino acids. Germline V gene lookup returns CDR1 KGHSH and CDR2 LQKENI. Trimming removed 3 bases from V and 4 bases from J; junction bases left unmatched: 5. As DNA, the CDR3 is TGTGCCAGCTCACCCTCACAGGGGGAATACGAGCAGTACTTC. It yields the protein CASSPSQGEYEQYF. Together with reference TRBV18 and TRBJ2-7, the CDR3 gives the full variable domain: NAGVMQNPRHLVRRRGQEARLRCSPMKGHSHVYWYRQLPEEGLKFMVYLQKENIIDESGMPKERFSAEFPKEGPSILRIQQVVRGDSAAYFCASSPSQGEYEQYFGPGTRLTVT.

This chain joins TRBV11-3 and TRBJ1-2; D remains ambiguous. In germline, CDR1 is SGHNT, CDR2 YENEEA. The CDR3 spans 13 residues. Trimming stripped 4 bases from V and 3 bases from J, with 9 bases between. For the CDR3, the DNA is TGTGCCAGCAGCTCTGAACTGGACTATGGCTACACCTTC. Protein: CASSSELDYGYTF.

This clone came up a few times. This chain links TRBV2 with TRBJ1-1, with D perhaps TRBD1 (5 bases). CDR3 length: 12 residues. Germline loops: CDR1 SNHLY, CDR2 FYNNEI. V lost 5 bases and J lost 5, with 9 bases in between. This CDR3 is CASSHDRTEAFF. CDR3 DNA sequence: TGTGCCAGCAGTCATGACAGAACTGAAGCTTTCTTT.

The CDR3 DNA is TGTGCCAGCAGCCCCCCCACGAGCGTCAATGAGCAGTTCTTC. Its translation: CASSPPTSVNEQFF. V gene TRBV7-6 combines with J gene TRBJ2-1; D remains unclear. Trimming cost V 5 bases and J 6 bases, with 14 bases left between them. The CDR3 is made up of 14 amino acids. Germline V lookup: CDR1 SGHVS, CDR2 FNYEAQ. Together with reference TRBV7-6 and TRBJ2-1, the CDR3 gives the full variable domain: GAGVSQSPRYKVTKRGQDVALRCDPISGHVSLYWYRQALGQGPEFLTYFNYEAQQDKSGLPNDRFSAERPEGSISTLTIQRTEQRDSAMYRCASSPPTSVNEQFFGPGTRLTVL.

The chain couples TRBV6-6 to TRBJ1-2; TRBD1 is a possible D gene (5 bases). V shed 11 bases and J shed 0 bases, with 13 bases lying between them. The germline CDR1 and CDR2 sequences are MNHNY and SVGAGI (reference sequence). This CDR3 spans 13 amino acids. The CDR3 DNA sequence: TGTGCCGGAACAGGAGACCCTAACTATGGCTACACCTTC. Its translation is CAGTGDPNYGYTF.